This T cell receptor beta chain stems from a study of T cell responses to AZD1222 COVID-19 vaccine. Study results and caveats: CD4 TCRs associated with vaccination spanned spike, dominating at 160-218 and 743-854. Close to half of all spike-specific TCRs reportedly target regions of the variants that are unmutated. Just a handful of AZD1222 recipients were seropositive at baseline. Following two doses of AZD1222, Spike-specific TCR breadth and depth rose.

A note on this clone: Its antigen is undetermined.

Produced via immunoSEQ multiplex PCR; TCRdb's table is partial and in-frame only. In the table there are approximately 180,000 clones, almost 90% of which are singletons. The CDR3 runs to 12 residues. The germline gives CDR1 MDHEN, CDR2 SYDVKM. V lost 4 bases to trimming and J lost 8 bases, with 8 bases between them. The chain joins TRBV28 to TRBJ1-4; no clear D gene. This TCR was sampled from an adult in good health. This material consisted of peripheral blood, taken on day 0 of AZD1222 vaccination. The CDR3 bases are TGTGCCAGCAGTTCGGGAGTGGAAAAACTGTTTTTT. Translation gives CASSSGVEKLFF.